The entry below describes one T cell receptor (beta chain). The antigen is not known. The entry originates in a study of neoadjuvant anti-PD-1 for oral cavity cancer. Study results and caveats: With three patients per group, TCR findings need larger cohorts.

The germline V gene encodes CDR1 LGHNA and CDR2 YNFKEQ. V lost 0 bases, J lost 8 bases, and 13 bases lay in between. The CDR3 sequence is 15 residues long. Most PBMC samples had 480 ng input DNA in six replicates. The data were produced by immunoSEQ multiplex PCR, yet TCRdb's version contains in-frame clones alone and is incomplete. The sample lists about 81,000 clones; 70% to 85% were seen once. The chain joins TRBV4-2 to TRBJ1-4; D gene unclear. The sequencing here drew on PBMCs, taken before nivolumab (anti-PD-1) treatment. The TCR originated in a person between 40 and 85 years old with oral cavity squamous cell carcinoma. The CDR3 reads CASSQEEGRGEKLFF. The CDR3 DNA sequence: TGTGCCAGCAGCCAAGAGGAGGGCAGAGGGGAAAAACTGTTTTTT.